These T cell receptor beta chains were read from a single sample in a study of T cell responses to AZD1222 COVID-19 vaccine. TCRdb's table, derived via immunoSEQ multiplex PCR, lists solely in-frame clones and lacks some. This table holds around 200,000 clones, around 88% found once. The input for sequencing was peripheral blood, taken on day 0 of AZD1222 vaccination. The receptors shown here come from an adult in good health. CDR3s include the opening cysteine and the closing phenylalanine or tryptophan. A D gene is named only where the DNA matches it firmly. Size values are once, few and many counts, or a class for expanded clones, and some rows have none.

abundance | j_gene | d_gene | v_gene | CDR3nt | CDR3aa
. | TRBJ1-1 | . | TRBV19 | TGTGCCAGTAGTATGTCGGGGGGCACCTTGGGTACTGAAGCTTTCTTT | CASSMSGGTLGTEAFF
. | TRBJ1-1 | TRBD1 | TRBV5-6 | TGTGCCAGCAGTCGTGGGACAGGGAACACTGAAGCTTTCTTT | CASSRGTGNTEAFF
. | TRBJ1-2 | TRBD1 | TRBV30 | TGTGCCTGGGATCAGGGGGGGCATGGCTACACCTTC | CAWDQGGHGYTF
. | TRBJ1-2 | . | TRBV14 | TGTGCCAGCAGCCAAGATTACAACTATGGCTACACCTTC | CASSQDYNYGYTF
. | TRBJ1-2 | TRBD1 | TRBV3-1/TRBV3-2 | TGTGCCAGCAGCCAAGATCGGACAGGGGTCTATGGCTACACCTTC | CASSQDRTGVYGYTF
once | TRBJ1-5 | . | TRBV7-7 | TGTGCTAGCAGCTTAGCATGGGATCAGCCCCAGCATTTT | CASSLAWDQPQHF
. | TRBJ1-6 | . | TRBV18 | TGTGCCAGCTCACCCAACACTCTAGAGAATAATTCACCCCTCCACTTT | CASSPNTLENNSPLHF
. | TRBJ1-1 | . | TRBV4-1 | TGCGCCAGCAGCCAAGGTTTAGCAGGGCTGAACACTGAAGCTTTCTTT | CASSQGLAGLNTEAFF
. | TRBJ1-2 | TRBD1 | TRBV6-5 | TGTGCCAGCAGTTCCGGACAGGGGGTCTATGGCTACACCTTC | CASSSGQGVYGYTF
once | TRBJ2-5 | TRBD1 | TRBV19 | TGTGCCATCGCGGACAGGGGTGCGGGGACCCAGTACTTC | CAIADRGAGTQYF
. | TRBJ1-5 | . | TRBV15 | TGTGCCACCGCACCCGACAGTAATCAGCCCCAGCATTTT | CATAPDSNQPQHF
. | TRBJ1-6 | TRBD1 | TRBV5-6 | TGTGCCAGCAGCTCCTATGGACAGGGCTCCTTGAGTTCACCCCTCCACTTT | CASSSYGQGSLSSPLHF
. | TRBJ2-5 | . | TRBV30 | TGTGCCTGGGACAGAGGTCGGGAGACCCAGTACTTC | CAWDRGRETQYF
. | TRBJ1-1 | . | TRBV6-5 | TGTGCCAGCAGTTACTCTCGTTATGGCACTGAAGCTTTCTTT | CASSYSRYGTEAFF
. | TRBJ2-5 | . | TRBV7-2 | TGTGCCAGCAGTCGTCCCCAGGGAGAGACCCAGTACTTC | CASSRPQGETQYF
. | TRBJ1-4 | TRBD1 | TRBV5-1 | TGCGCCAGCAGCCTGTCCGGGACAGGGGAGGAAAAACTGTTTTTT | CASSLSGTGEEKLFF
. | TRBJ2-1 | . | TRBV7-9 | TGTGCCAGCAGCTTATTGGGAAGTGGCAATGAGCAGTTCTTC | CASSLLGSGNEQFF
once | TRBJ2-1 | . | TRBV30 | TGTGCCTGGAGTCCCAAGCCAGGGCAGGTGGAGCAGTTCTTC | CAWSPKPGQVEQFF
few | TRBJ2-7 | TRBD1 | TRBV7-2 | TGTGCCAGCAGCCCGACAGGGGACTCCTACGAGCAGTACTTC | CASSPTGDSYEQYF
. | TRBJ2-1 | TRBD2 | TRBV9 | TGTGCCAGCAGCCGACTAGCGGCCTACAATGAGCAGTTCTTC | CASSRLAAYNEQFF
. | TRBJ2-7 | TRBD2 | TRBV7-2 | TGTGCCAGCAGCAAAACTAGCGGGGGGGCAAAGTTTTACGAGCAGTACTTC | CASSKTSGGAKFYEQYF
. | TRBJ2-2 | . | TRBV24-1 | TGTGCCACCAGCCGGACGGGCACCGGGGAGCTGTTTTTT | CATSRTGTGELFF
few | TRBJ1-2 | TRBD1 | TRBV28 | TGTGCCAGCAGTTTAGGGGACAGGGGCTACACCTTC | CASSLGDRGYTF
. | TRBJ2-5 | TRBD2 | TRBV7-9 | TGTGCCAGCAGCTTAAGTCGACTAGCGGGAGAGACCCAGTACTTC | CASSLSRLAGETQYF
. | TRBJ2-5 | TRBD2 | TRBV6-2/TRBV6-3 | TGTGCCAGCAGCGCACTAGCGGGCTTCCAAGAGACCCAGTACTTC | CASSALAGFQETQYF
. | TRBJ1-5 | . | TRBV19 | TGTGCCAGTAATGGGGGCGGAAGGCCCCAGCATTTT | CASNGGGRPQHF
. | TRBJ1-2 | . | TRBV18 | TGTGCCAGCTCCCGGGGGCTGGGCTATGGCTACACCTTC | CASSRGLGYGYTF
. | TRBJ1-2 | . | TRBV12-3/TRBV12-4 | TGTGCCAGCAGCCCGGACGCAATCTATGGCTACACCTTC | CASSPDAIYGYTF
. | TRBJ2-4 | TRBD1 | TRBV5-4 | TGTGCCAGCAGCTTACTCGGACAGGGGGGATTAGCCAAAAACATTCAGTACTTC | CASSLLGQGGLAKNIQYF
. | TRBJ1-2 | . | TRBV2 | TGTGCCAGCAGTGATGCCGTGGGAGGGGGACGAGGCTATGGCTACACCTTC | CASSDAVGGGRGYGYTF
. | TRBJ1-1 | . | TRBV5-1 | TGCGCCAGCAGCTTGGATCAGGGGCCCCCTGAAGCTTTCTTT | CASSLDQGPPEAFF